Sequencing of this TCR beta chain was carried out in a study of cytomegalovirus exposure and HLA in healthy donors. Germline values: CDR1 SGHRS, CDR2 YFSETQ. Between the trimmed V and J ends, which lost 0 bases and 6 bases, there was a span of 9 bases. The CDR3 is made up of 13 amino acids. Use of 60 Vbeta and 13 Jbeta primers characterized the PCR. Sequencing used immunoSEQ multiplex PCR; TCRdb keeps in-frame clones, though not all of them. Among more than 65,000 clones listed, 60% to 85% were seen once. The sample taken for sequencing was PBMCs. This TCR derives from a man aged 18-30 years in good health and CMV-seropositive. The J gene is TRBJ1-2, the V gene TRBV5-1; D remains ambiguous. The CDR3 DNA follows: TGCGCCAGCAGCTTGGACAGCCCGGATGGCTACACCTTC. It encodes CASSLDSPDGYTF.